The rows below give T cell receptor beta chains drawn from one sample of a study of blood T cell repertoires in COVID-19. Some clones are missing from TCRdb's copy, which holds only in-frame ones; the method was immunoSEQ multiplex PCR. The repertoire holds about 210,000 clones, with about nine tenths as singletons. Sequencing input: peripheral blood. The receptors were gathered from a man in his forties with acute or convalescent COVID-19. The CDR3 runs from the conserved cysteine through the conserved F or W. D genes are given only for firm matches. Some rows have no size entry. The others give once, few or many, or a class for an expanded clone.

D gene: TRBD1
J gene: TRBJ1-5
V gene: TRBV27
clone size: .
CDR3 protein: CASRGQGDQPQHF
CDR3 DNA: TGTGCCAGCAGGGGACAGGGTGATCAGCCCCAGCATTTT

D gene: .
J gene: TRBJ2-3
V gene: TRBV5-5
clone size: once
CDR3 protein: CASSPWQGRDTQYF
CDR3 DNA: TGTGCCAGCAGCCCCTGGCAGGGGCGGGATACGCAGTATTTT

D gene: TRBD1
J gene: TRBJ1-1
V gene: TRBV6-6
clone size: .
CDR3 protein: CASSAVQGAEAFF
CDR3 DNA: TGTGCCAGCAGTGCTGTACAGGGGGCTGAAGCTTTCTTT

D gene: TRBD2
J gene: TRBJ2-6
V gene: TRBV4-1
clone size: .
CDR3 protein: CASSPSPGGGLSGANVLTF
CDR3 DNA: TGCGCCAGCAGCCCGTCGCCGGGGGGAGGGCTTTCTGGGGCCAACGTCCTGACTTTC

D gene: TRBD1
J gene: TRBJ2-2
V gene: TRBV7-2
clone size: .
CDR3 protein: CASSLARRGSNTGELFF
CDR3 DNA: TGTGCCAGCAGCTTAGCGCGCAGGGGGTCGAACACCGGGGAGCTGTTTTTT

D gene: .
J gene: TRBJ2-1
V gene: TRBV18
clone size: .
CDR3 protein: CASSPKGGPINEQFF
CDR3 DNA: TGTGCCAGCTCACCAAAGGGGGGGCCGATCAATGAGCAGTTCTTC

D gene: TRBD1
J gene: TRBJ1-3
V gene: TRBV27
clone size: .
CDR3 protein: CASSFGTGSGNTIYF
CDR3 DNA: TGTGCCAGCAGTTTCGGGACAGGGTCCGGAAACACCATATATTTT

D gene: .
J gene: TRBJ2-2
V gene: TRBV7-9
clone size: .
CDR3 protein: CASNPVTRNTGELFF
CDR3 DNA: TGTGCCAGCAACCCTGTGACTAGAAACACCGGGGAGCTGTTTTTT

D gene: TRBD1
J gene: TRBJ1-1
V gene: TRBV27
clone size: .
CDR3 protein: CASSSRDRARGTEAFF
CDR3 DNA: TGTGCCAGCAGTTCCCGGGACAGGGCTCGAGGGACTGAAGCTTTCTTT

D gene: .
J gene: TRBJ1-6
V gene: TRBV5-1
clone size: .
CDR3 protein: CASSQLGVDSPLHF
CDR3 DNA: TGCGCCAGCAGTCAGCTAGGGGTGGATTCACCCCTCCACTTT

D gene: TRBD1
J gene: TRBJ2-7
V gene: TRBV18
clone size: .
CDR3 protein: CASSSTGGYEQYF
CDR3 DNA: TGTGCCAGCTCATCGACAGGGGGGTACGAGCAGTACTTC

D gene: .
J gene: TRBJ2-7
V gene: TRBV27
clone size: .
CDR3 protein: CASTRTGVYEQYF
CDR3 DNA: TGTGCCAGCACCCGTACCGGGGTCTACGAGCAGTACTTC

D gene: .
J gene: TRBJ1-2
V gene: TRBV5-1
clone size: .
CDR3 protein: CASSLDSLGGYTF
CDR3 DNA: TGCGCCAGCAGCTTGGACAGCCTGGGTGGCTACACCTTC

D gene: TRBD1
J gene: TRBJ2-2
V gene: TRBV5-1
clone size: .
CDR3 protein: CASSEGTELTGELFF
CDR3 DNA: TGCGCCAGCAGCGAAGGGACAGAGCTCACCGGGGAGCTGTTTTTT

D gene: .
J gene: TRBJ1-2
V gene: TRBV7-9
clone size: .
CDR3 protein: CASSLHDRANYGYTF
CDR3 DNA: TGTGCCAGCAGCCTCCACGACAGAGCTAACTATGGCTACACCTTC

D gene: .
J gene: TRBJ2-2
V gene: TRBV7-2
clone size: .
CDR3 protein: CASSLEGAGELFF
CDR3 DNA: TGTGCCAGCAGCTTAGAGGGGGCCGGGGAGCTGTTTTTT

D gene: TRBD1
J gene: TRBJ1-1
V gene: TRBV9
clone size: .
CDR3 protein: CASSSAGGLNTEAFF
CDR3 DNA: TGTGCCAGCTCCTCGGCAGGGGGCCTGAACACTGAAGCTTTCTTT

D gene: .
J gene: TRBJ1-6
V gene: TRBV7-2
clone size: .
CDR3 protein: CASSLVVDSPLHF
CDR3 DNA: TGTGCCAGCAGCTTAGTAGTAGATTCACCCCTCCACTTT